This T cell receptor beta chain emerged from a study of blood T cell repertoires in COVID-19 (dated by TCRdb to 2020 to 2022). At the level of the whole study: The collaborator samples originated in the United States, Italy and Spain and spanned the acute and convalescent phases of COVID-19. Samples were obtained from the ongoing ImmuneRACE study (first 160 participants) and from over 1,000 subjects provided by 6 global collaborators. The material from the prospective study consisted of cDNA or gDNA derived from T cells, B-cell-depleted T cells, or PBMCs. Where available, HLA class I and class II types were obtained from metadata supplied by the sample provider rather than from assay-based typing. The repertoires were released in a freely available public database meant as a resource for research on the immune response to SARS-CoV-2. Sample metadata almost always included a de-identified subject ID, COVID-19 status, age in years and sex. Deeply sampled blood TCRbeta repertoires from subjects exposed to, actively infected with, or recovered from COVID-19 were included in the dataset.

Concerning this clone itself: The antigen it recognizes is unknown. Base qualities are not provided; no much larger clone lies one nucleotide away.

The study at large found these results: The amount of clinical and demographic metadata varied by source and participant and was provided uncurated.

The collaborating institutions used their own protocols to collect whole blood in K2EDTA tubes. Collaborator samples were shipped for TCRbeta analysis as frozen whole blood, isolated PBMCs, or DNA extracted from either sample type. The germline V gene yields SGHRS for CDR1 and YFSETQ for CDR2. From the cysteine up to the phenylalanine, the CDR3 has a length of 15 residues. CDR3 DNA only is kept here, 45 bases in frame from base 1. V is cut by 0 bases and J by 6 bases, and the space between the germline ends is 10 bases. TCRbeta CDR3 regions were amplified from genomic DNA by means of the immunoSEQ Assay, a bias-controlled multiplex PCR. In the authors' own workflow: The number of nucleated cells in each sample was estimated from the amplification of reference gene primers within the assay. To quantify the absolute abundance of each unique TCRbeta CDR3 rearrangement, sequence reads were collapsed and filtered. For each sample, productive Simpson clonality was calculated as the square root of Simpson's diversity index over productive rearrangements. This immuneACCESS table, as held by TCRdb, lists in-frame sequences with V and J called but not all clones. Of the missing ones, under half trace to an unresolved V gene in checked studies; the others have no known cause. V, J and clone size reflect that table, while D and trimming were determined from the DNA. The sample profile shows about 95,000 clones; over 75% of them were found once. Roughly 15% of the sample belongs to the ten largest clones.

The V and J genes are TRBV5-1 and TRBJ1-6, and possibly TRBD1, on 6 matching bases. The receptor comes from a human donor in a cohort sampled during active COVID-19. The sample was peripheral blood. The DNA sequence is TGCGCCAGCAGCTTGGGGAACAGGGTTAATTCACCCCTCCACTTT. It specifies CASSLGNRVNSPLHF.